The 4 T cell receptor beta chains below were found in one sample sequenced in a study of T cells in Graves' hyperthyroidism and ophthalmopathy. Amplification targeted TCR beta CDR3 regions from RNA transcripts. When the TCR CDR3 underwent first-round RT-PCR, the HTBI primer set was used. A single record per CDR3 protein comes from TCRdb applying MiXCR to the multiplex PCR reads. The sample contains 310,000 or so distinct CDR3 sequences, over 15% of which appear only once. The specimen sequenced was blood. Receptors were obtained from a woman aged 60 to 75 with Graves' ophthalmopathy.

V gene TRBV6-1 combines with J gene TRBJ2-5; D not resolved. Per germline, CDR1 MNHNS and CDR2 SASEGT. Trimming stripped 7 bases from V and 5 bases from J, with 8 bases between. This CDR3 contains 11 residues. The CDR3 bases are TGTGCCAGCAAAAAGTCGGAGACCCAGTACTTC. The encoded protein is CASKKSETQYF.

This clonotype was detected many times. This chain joins TRBV5-1 and TRBJ1-2, with no clear D. Germline CDR1 reads SGHRS; CDR2 reads YFSETQ. This CDR3 has 13 amino acids. V lost 0 bases and J lost 4, with 7 bases in between. The CDR3 DNA follows: TGCGCCAGCAGCTTGGCCCCCCTCTATGGCTACACCTTC. Amino acid sequence: CASSLAPLYGYTF.

The table lists this clonotype with many counts. This chain uses TRBV15 with TRBJ2-7; TRBD1 matches 12 bases. CDR1 is LNHNV and CDR2 is YYDKDF in the germline V gene (reference sequence). The CDR3 sequence is 16 residues long. V shed 3 bases, J shed 6 bases, and the junction held 9 bases outside the gene matches. The CDR3: CATSRRPGQGAGEQYF. The CDR3 DNA is TGTGCCACCAGCAGGAGACCGGGACAGGGGGCGGGCGAGCAGTACTTC.

This clonotype came up many times. The chain links TRBV7-9 to TRBJ1-1, with 7 bases identical to TRBD1. The CDR3 length is 15 residues. J was trimmed by 5 bases and V by 3 bases; bases with no gene match: 9. Germline values: CDR1 SEHNR, CDR2 FQNEAQ (reference sequence). Written as DNA, the CDR3 is TGTGCCAGCAGCTTGACAGGGTTAAGTCGGACTGAAGCTTTCTTT. Amino acid sequence: CASSLTGLSRTEAFF.